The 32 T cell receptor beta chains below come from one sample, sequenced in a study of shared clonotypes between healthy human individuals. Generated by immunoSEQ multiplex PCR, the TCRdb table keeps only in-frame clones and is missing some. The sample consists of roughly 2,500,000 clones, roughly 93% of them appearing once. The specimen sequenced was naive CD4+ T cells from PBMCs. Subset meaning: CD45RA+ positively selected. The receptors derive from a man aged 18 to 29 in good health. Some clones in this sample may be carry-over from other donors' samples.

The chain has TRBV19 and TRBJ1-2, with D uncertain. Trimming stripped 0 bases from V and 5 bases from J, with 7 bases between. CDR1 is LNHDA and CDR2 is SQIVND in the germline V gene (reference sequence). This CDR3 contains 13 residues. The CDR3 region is CASSIETRYGYTF. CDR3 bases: TGTGCCAGTAGTATAGAGACGCGGTATGGCTACACCTTC.

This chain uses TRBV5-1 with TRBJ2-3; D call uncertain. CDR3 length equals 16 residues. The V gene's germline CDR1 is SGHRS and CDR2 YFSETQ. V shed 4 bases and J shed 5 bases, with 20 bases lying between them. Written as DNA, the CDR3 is TGCGCCAGCAGCCCGCAATCATATCCCTTCGGAGATACGCAGTATTTT. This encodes CASSPQSYPFGDTQYF.

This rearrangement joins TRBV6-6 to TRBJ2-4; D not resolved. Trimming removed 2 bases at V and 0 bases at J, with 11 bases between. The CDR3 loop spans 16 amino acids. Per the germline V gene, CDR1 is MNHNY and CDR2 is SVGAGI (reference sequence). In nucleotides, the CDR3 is TGTGCCAGCAGTTACGTGGAGCTTTTAGCCAAAAACATTCAGTACTTC. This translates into CASSYVELLAKNIQYF.

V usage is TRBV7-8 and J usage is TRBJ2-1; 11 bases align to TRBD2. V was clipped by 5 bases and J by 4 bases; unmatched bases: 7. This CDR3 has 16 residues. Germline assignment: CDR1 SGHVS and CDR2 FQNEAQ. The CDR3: CASSRSLAGGYNEQFF. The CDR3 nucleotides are TGTGCCAGCAGCCGAAGTTTAGCGGGGGGGTACAATGAGCAGTTCTTC. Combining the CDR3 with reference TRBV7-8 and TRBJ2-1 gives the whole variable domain GAGVSQSPRYKVAKRGQDVALRCDPISGHVSLFWYQQALGQGPEFLTYFQNEAQLDKSGLPSDRFFAERPEGSVSTLKIQRTQQEDSAVYLCASSRSLAGGYNEQFFGPGTRLTVL.

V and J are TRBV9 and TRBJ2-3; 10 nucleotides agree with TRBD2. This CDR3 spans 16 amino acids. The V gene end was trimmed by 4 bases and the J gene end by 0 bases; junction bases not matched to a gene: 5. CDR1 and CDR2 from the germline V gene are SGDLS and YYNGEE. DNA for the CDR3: TGTGCCAGCAGCTTTGGACTAGCGGCGAGCACAGATACGCAGTATTTT. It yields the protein CASSFGLAASTDTQYF.

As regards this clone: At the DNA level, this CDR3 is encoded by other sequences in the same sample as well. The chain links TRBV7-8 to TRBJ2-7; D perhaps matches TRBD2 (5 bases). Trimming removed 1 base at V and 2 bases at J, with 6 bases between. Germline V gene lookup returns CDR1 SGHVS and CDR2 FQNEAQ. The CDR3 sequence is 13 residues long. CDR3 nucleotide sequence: TGTGCCAGCAGCTTAGGGGAGCCCTACGAGCAGTACTTC. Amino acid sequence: CASSLGEPYEQYF.

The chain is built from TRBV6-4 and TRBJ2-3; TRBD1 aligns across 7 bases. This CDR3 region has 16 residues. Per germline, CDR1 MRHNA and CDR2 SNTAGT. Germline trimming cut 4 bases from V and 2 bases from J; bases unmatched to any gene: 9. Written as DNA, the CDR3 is TGTGCCAGCAGTGTTAATCCGGGACAGATCACAGATACGCAGTATTTT. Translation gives CASSVNPGQITDTQYF.

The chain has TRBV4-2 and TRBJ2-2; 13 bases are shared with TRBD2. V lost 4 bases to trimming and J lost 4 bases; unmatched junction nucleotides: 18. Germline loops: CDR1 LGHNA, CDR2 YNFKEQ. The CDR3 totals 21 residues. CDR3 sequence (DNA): TGTGCCAGCAGCCCGGACGTGACCGGGACTAGCGGGGTCGGGGTCACCGGGGAGCTGTTTTTT. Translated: CASSPDVTGTSGVGVTGELFF.

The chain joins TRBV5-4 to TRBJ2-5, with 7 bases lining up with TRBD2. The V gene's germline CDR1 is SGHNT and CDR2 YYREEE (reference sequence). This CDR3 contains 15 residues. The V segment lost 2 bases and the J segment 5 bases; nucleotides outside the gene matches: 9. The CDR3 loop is CASSFGGSIRETQYF. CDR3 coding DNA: TGTGCCAGCAGCTTCGGCGGGAGTATAAGGGAGACCCAGTACTTC. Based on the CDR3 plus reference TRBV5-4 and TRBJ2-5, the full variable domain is ETGVTQSPTHLIKTRGQQVTLRCSSQSGHNTVSWYQQALGQGPQFIFQYYREEENGRGNFPPRFSGLQFPNYSSELNVNALELDDSALYLCASSFGGSIRETQYFGPGTRLLVL.

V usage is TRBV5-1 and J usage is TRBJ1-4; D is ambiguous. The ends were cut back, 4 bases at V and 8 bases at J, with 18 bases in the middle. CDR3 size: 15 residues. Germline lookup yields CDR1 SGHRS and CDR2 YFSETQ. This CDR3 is CASSPNSQGLEKLFF. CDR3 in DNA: TGCGCCAGCAGCCCAAATAGCCAAGGGCTCGAAAAACTGTTTTTT.

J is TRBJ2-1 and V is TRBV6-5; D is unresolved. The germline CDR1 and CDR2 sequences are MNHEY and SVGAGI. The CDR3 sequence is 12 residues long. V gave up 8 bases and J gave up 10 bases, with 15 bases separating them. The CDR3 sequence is CASASSWLEQFF. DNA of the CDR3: TGTGCCAGCGCCTCAAGTTGGCTAGAGCAGTTCTTC.

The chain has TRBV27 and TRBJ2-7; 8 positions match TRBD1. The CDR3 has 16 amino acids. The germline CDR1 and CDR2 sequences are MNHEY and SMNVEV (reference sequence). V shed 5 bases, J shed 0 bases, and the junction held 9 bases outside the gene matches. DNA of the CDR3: TGTGCCAGCAGTGAGGGCCGGACAGGGAACTCCTACGAGCAGTACTTC. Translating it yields CASSEGRTGNSYEQYF.

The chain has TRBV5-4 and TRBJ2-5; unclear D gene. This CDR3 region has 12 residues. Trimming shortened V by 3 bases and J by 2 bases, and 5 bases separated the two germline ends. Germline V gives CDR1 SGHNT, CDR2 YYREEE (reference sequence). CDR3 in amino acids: CASSSWQETQYF. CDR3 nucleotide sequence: TGTGCCAGCAGCTCCTGGCAAGAGACCCAGTACTTC.

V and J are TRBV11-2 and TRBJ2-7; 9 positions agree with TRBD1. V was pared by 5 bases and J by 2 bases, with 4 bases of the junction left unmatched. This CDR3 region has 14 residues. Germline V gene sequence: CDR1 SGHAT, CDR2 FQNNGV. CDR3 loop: CASSQTGGTYEQYF. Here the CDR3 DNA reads TGTGCCAGCAGCCAGACAGGGGGAACCTACGAGCAGTACTTC.

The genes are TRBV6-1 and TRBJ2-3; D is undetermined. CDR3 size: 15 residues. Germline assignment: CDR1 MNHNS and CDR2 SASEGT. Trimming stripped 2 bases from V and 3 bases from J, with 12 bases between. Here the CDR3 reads CASSELGPWTDTQYF. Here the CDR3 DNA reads TGTGCCAGCAGTGAATTAGGACCCTGGACAGATACGCAGTATTTT.

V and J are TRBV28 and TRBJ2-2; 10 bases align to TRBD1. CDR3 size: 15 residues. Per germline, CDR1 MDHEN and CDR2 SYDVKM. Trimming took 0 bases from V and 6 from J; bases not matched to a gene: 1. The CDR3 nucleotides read TGTGCCAGCAGTTTATGGACAGGGGGCTCCGGGGAGCTGTTTTTT. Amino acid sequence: CASSLWTGGSGELFF.

The CDR3 region is CASSFVGRGQETQYF. The CDR3 coding sequence is TGCGCCAGCAGCTTCGTGGGCAGGGGACAAGAGACCCAGTACTTC. J is TRBJ2-5 and V is TRBV5-1; D is perhaps TRBD1 (6 bases). The germline V gene encodes CDR1 SGHRS and CDR2 YFSETQ. This CDR3 contains 15 residues. V shed 2 bases and J shed 2 bases, with 13 bases lying between them.

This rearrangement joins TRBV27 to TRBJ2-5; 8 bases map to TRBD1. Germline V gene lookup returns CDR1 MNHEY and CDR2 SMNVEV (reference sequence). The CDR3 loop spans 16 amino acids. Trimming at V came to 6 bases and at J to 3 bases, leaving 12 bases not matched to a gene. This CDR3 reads CASSKGTGTGEETQYF. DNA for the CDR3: TGTGCCAGCAGCAAAGGCACCGGGACAGGTGAAGAGACCCAGTACTTC.

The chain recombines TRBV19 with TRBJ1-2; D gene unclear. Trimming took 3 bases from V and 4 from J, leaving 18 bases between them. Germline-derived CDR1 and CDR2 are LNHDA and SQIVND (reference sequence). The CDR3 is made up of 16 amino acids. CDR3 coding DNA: TGTGCCAGTAGTATTCGATCGGCCCTCCGGGTCTATGGCTACACCTTC. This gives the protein CASSIRSALRVYGYTF.

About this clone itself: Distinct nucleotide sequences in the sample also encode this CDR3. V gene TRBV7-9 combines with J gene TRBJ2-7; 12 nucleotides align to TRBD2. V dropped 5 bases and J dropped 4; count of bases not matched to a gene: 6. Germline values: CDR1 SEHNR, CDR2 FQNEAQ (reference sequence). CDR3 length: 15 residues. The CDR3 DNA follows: TGTGCCAGCAGCCCCGGACTAGCGGGATCGTACGAGCAGTACTTC. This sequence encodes CASSPGLAGSYEQYF.

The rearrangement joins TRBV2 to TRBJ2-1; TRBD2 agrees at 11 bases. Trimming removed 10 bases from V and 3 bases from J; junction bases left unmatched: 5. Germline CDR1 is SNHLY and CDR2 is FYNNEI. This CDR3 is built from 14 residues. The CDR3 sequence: CATGLAANYNEQFF. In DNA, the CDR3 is TGTGCCACGGGACTAGCGGCCAACTACAATGAGCAGTTCTTC.

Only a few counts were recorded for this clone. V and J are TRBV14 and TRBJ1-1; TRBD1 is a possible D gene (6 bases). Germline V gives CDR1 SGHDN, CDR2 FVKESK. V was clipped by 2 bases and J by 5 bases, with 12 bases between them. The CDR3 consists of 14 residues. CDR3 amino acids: CASSQLGGGTEAFF. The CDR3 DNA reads TGTGCCAGCAGCCAACTGGGGGGCGGTACTGAAGCTTTCTTT.

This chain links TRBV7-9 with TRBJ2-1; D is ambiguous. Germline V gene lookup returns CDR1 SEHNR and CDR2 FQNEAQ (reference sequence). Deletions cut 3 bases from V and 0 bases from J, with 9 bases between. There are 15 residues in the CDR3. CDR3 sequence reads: CASSFGRISYNEQFF. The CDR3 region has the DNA TGTGCCAGCAGCTTTGGGCGAATCTCCTACAATGAGCAGTTCTTC.

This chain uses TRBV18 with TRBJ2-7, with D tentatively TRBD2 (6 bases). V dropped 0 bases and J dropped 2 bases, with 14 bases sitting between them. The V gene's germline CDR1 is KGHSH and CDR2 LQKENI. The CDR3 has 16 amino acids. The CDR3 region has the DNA TGTGCCAGCTCACCACCTACCAGGAGGGCCCCCTACGAGCAGTACTTC. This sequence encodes CASSPPTRRAPYEQYF.

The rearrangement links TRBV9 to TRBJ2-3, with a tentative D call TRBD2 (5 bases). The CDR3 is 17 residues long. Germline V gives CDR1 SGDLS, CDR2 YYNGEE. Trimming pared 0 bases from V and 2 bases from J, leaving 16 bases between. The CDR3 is CASSVGRRGKHTDTQYF. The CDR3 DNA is TGTGCCAGCAGCGTAGGACGCCGGGGAAAGCACACAGATACGCAGTATTTT.

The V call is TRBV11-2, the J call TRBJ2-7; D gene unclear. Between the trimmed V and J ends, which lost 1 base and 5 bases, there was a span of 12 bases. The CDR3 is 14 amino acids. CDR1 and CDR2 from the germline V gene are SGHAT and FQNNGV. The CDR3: CASSLVPQVNEQYF. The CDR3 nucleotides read TGTGCCAGCAGCTTAGTCCCCCAGGTGAACGAGCAGTACTTC.

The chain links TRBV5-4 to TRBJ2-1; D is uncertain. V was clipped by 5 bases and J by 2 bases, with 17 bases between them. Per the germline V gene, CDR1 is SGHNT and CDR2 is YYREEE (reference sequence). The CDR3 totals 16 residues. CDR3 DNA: TGTGCCAGCAGTCAAGCCCCCTCCGGTGCCTACAATGAGCAGTTCTTC. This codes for CASSQAPSGAYNEQFF.

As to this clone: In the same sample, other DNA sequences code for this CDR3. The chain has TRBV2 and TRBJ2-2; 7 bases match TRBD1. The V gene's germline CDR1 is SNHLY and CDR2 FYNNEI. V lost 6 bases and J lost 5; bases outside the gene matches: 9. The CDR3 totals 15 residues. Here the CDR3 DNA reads TGTGCCAGCAGCCCAACAGGGGTAGGGACCGGGGAGCTGTTTTTT. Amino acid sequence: CASSPTGVGTGELFF.

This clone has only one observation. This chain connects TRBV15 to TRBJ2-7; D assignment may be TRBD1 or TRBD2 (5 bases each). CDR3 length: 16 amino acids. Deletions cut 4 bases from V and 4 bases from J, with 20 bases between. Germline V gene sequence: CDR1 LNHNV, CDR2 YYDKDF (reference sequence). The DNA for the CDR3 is TGTGCCACCAGCAAGAACCGGGGCGCCGGAGCATACGAGCAGTACTTC. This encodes CATSKNRGAGAYEQYF.

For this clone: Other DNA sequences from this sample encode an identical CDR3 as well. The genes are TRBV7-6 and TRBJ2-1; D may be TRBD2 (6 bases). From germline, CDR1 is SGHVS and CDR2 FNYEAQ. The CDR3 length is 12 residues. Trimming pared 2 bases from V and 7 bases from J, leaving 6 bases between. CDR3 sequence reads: CASSLRGNEQFF. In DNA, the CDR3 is TGTGCCAGCAGCTTACGGGGGAATGAGCAGTTCTTC.

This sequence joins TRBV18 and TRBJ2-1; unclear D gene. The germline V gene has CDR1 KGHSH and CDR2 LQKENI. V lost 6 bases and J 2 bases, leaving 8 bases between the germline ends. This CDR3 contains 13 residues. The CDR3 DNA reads TGTGCCAGCTCTCCGGCTCCCTACAATGAGCAGTTCTTC. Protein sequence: CASSPAPYNEQFF.

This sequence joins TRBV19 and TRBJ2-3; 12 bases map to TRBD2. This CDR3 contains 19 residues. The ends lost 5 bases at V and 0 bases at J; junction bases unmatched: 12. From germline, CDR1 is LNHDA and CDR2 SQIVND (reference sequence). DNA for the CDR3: TGTGCCAGTAGTCGAACATCCGGGACTAGCGGGCAAAGCACAGATACGCAGTATTTT. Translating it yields CASSRTSGTSGQSTDTQYF.